The subject of this entry is one T cell receptor (beta chain). Its antigen remains unidentified. Germline CDR1 SGHAT, CDR2 FQNNGV. This CDR3 spans 18 amino acids. Total RNA input per TCR library was 3,000 to 4,500 ng. Eight separate reactions per sample yielded the cDNA. After re-calling the 5' RACE reads, TCRdb lists one entry per CDR3 protein, DNA absent. This table holds 300,000 to 450,000 distinct CDR3 sequences. These data come from a study of monozygotic twins with inflammatory bowel disease. Overall study findings and caveats: On the inverse Simpson index, IBD patients scored lower for TCRbeta diversity than healthy co-twins.

This TCR derives from a human donor with ulcerative colitis or Crohn's disease, or a healthy co-twin of an affected twin (not recorded which). The V gene is TRBV11-2, the J gene TRBJ2-3; without DNA, the TCRdb call of TRBD1 cannot be checked. Material for sequencing was blood. The CDR3 sequence: CASRLPLFDRGGGDTQYF.